These 7 T cell receptor beta chains originate from one sample sequenced in a study of long-term antiretroviral therapy in people with HIV. A v3.0 immunoSEQ assay was performed at survey level. Libraries were prepared by immunoSEQ multiplex PCR; TCRdb keeps only in-frame clonotypes and omits some of them. This sample carries some 35,000 clones, roughly 87% of them seen once, and the ten largest clones take roughly 6.1%. Sequences were derived from unsorted PBMCs, sampled 0.6 years after starting antiretroviral therapy. Receptors were obtained from a man aged 18 to 29 with HIV.

J is TRBJ1-2 and V is TRBV4-2, with 7 bases lining up with TRBD1. V shed 4 bases and J 8 bases; nucleotides not matched to a gene: 7. Germline-derived CDR1 and CDR2 are LGHNA and YNFKEQ. CDR3 size: 13 residues. CDR3 DNA sequence: TGTGCCAGCAGCCCAAATAGACAGGGCGGCTACACCTTC. It encodes CASSPNRQGGYTF.

The chain employs TRBV7-2 and TRBJ2-3; D is undetermined. Between the trimmed V and J ends, which lost 7 bases and 0 bases, there was a span of 8 bases. The CDR3 spans 13 residues. CDR1 SGHTA and CDR2 FQGNSA come from the germline V gene. This CDR3 is CASNHGSTDTQYF. The CDR3 DNA reads TGTGCCAGCAACCACGGTAGCACAGATACGCAGTATTTT.

This clone was seen only once. The chain is built from TRBV9 and TRBJ2-1; no reliable D call. This CDR3 comprises 13 residues. V was pared by 4 bases and J by 3 bases, with 8 bases between. CDR1 is SGDLS, CDR2 YYNGEE, per germline. CDR3 sequence (DNA): TGTGCCAGCAGCACCCCTCTCTACAATGAGCAGTTCTTC. It is translated as CASSTPLYNEQFF. Complete variable domain (other parts from reference TRBV9 and TRBJ2-1): DSGVTQTPKHLITATGQRVTLRCSPRSGDLSVYWYQQSLDQGLQFLIQYYNGEERAKGNILERFSAQQFPDLHSELNLSSLELGDSALYFCASSTPLYNEQFFGPGTRLTVL.

The V gene is TRBV5-6, the J gene TRBJ2-7; the match to TRBD1 covers 11 bases. The germline V gene has CDR1 SGHDT and CDR2 YYEEEE. J lost 3 bases, V lost 3 bases, and 5 bases had no gene match. The length of the CDR3 is 15 residues. This chain's CDR3 is CASSSPGQGVYEQYF. CDR3 bases: TGTGCCAGCAGCTCGCCGGGACAGGGGGTCTACGAGCAGTACTTC.

This chain links TRBV30 with TRBJ2-7; TRBD2 matches at 13 bases. CDR3 length: 16 residues. Trimming at V came to 1 base and at J to 6 bases, leaving 9 bases not matched to a gene. Germline values: CDR1 GTSNPN, CDR2 SVGIG (reference sequence). In nucleotides, the CDR3 is TGTGCCTGGAGTGCCGTCTGGGGACTAGCGGGAAGCGAGCAGTACTTC. It encodes CAWSAVWGLAGSEQYF.

The rearrangement joins TRBV28 to TRBJ2-2, with unresolved D. This CDR3 is built from 12 residues. The germline V gene has CDR1 MDHEN and CDR2 SYDVKM. The V end was cut by 5 bases, the J end by 6 bases, with 7 bases between. The chain's CDR3 is CASSNGSGELFF. In nucleotides, the CDR3 is TGTGCCAGCAGTAACGGTTCCGGGGAGCTGTTTTTT.

The genes are TRBV11-2 and TRBJ1-4; D is undetermined. The V and J ends lost 3 bases and 8 bases respectively, with 13 bases between them. The germline CDR1 and CDR2 sequences are SGHAT and FQNNGV. This CDR3 has 14 residues. The CDR3, as DNA: TGTGCCAGCAGCTTTTCGGCTTCGGGGGAAAAACTGTTTTTT. It is translated as CASSFSASGEKLFF.